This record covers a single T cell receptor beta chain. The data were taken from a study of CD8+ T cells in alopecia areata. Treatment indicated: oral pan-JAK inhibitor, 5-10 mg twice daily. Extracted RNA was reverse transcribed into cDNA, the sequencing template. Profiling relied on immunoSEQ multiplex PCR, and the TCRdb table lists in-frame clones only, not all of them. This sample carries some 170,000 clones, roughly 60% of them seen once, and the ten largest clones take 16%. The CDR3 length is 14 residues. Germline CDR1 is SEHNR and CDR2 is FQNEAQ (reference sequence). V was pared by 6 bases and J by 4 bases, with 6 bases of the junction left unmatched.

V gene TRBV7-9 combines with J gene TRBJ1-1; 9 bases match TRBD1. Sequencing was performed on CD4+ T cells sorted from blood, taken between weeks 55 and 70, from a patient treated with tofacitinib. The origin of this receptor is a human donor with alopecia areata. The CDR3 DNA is TGTGCCAGCAGGCCTCGACAGGGGGGCACTGAAGCTTTCTTT. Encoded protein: CASRPRQGGTEAFF.